Listed here are 13 T cell receptor beta chains from one sample, sequenced in a study of T cell responses to AZD1222 COVID-19 vaccine. The assay was immunoSEQ multiplex PCR, and TCRdb's table has in-frame clones only and misses some. The data show 90,000 to 120,000 clones, around nine tenths seen once. The material sequenced was peripheral blood, taken 28 days after the second dose of the MenACWY control vaccine. Receptors originate from an adult who received the MenACWY meningococcal vaccine as a control.

The rearrangement links TRBV7-8 to TRBJ2-7; D perhaps matches TRBD2 (6 bases). Deletions cut 5 bases from V and 0 bases from J, with 20 bases between. The germline gives CDR1 SGHVS, CDR2 FQNEAQ. This CDR3 comprises 17 residues. CDR3 nucleotide sequence: TGTGCCAGCAGCCCAATGGGGAGGCGTCCTTTCTCCTACGAGCAGTACTTC. Its translation is CASSPMGRRPFSYEQYF. The whole variable domain, remainder taken from reference TRBV7-8 and TRBJ2-7, is GAGVSQSPRYKVAKRGQDVALRCDPISGHVSLFWYQQALGQGPEFLTYFQNEAQLDKSGLPSDRFFAERPEGSVSTLKIQRTQQEDSAVYLCASSPMGRRPFSYEQYFGPGTRLTVT.

The gene calls are TRBV7-2 and TRBJ2-2; D tentatively fits TRBD1 or TRBD2 (5 bases each). V lost 4 bases and J lost 3, with 12 bases in between. CDR1 is SGHTA, CDR2 FQGNSA, per germline. There are 15 residues in the CDR3. CDR3 amino acids: CASSSYEGYTGELFF. CDR3 in DNA: TGTGCCAGCAGCTCGTACGAGGGGTACACCGGGGAGCTGTTTTTT.

V and J are TRBV18 and TRBJ1-2; TRBD1 might be the D (6 bases). The CDR3 consists of 13 residues. Germline V gene lookup returns CDR1 KGHSH and CDR2 LQKENI. V lost 3 bases to trimming and J lost 8 bases, with 13 bases between them. CDR3: CASSPLGRGGYTF. For the CDR3, the DNA is TGTGCCAGCTCACCGCTTGGCAGGGGCGGCTACACCTTC.

This chain joins TRBV10-1 and TRBJ2-5; a weak D match, TRBD2 (6 bases). CDR3 length: 13 amino acids. From germline, CDR1 is WNHNN and CDR2 SYGVQD (reference sequence). The V end was cut by 5 bases, the J end by 5 bases, with 12 bases between. The CDR3 DNA reads as TGCGCCAGCAGTCCCGGGACTCCGGAGACCCAGTACTTC. Its protein product is CASSPGTPETQYF.

V is TRBV7-2 and J is TRBJ1-5; D gene unclear. V was trimmed by 1 base and J by 2 bases, leaving 6 bases between them. Germline CDR1 and CDR2: SGHTA and FQGNSA. The CDR3 length is 14 residues. The CDR3 here is CASSLGVGNQPQHF. The DNA for the CDR3 is TGTGCCAGCAGCTTAGGGGTGGGCAATCAGCCCCAGCATTTT.

This rearrangement joins TRBV3-1 (or the pseudogene TRBV3-2) to TRBJ1-1, with no clear D. Trimming took 4 bases from V and 10 from J, leaving 13 bases between them. Germline assignment: CDR1 LGHDT and CDR2 YNNKEL (reference sequence). The CDR3 consists of 12 residues. The chain's CDR3 is CASSLREDRAFF. The CDR3 DNA is TGTGCCAGCAGCCTAAGGGAGGATCGAGCTTTCTTT.

This chain connects TRBV27 to TRBJ2-7; D is uncertain. Germline V CDR1 and CDR2: MNHEY, SMNVEV (reference sequence). CDR3 length equals 14 residues. V lost 1 base and J 5 bases, leaving 12 bases between the germline ends. CDR3 nucleotides: TGTGCCAGCAGTTTATACACAAGGACCCACGAGCAGTACTTC. Its translation: CASSLYTRTHEQYF.

The CDR3 nucleotides read TGTGCCAGCAGCTTCAATTACCGCTCCTACGAGCAGTACTTC. It codes for CASSFNYRSYEQYF. The chain employs TRBV5-6 and TRBJ2-7; no clear D. The CDR3 has 14 amino acids. V lost 2 bases and J 0 bases, leaving 9 bases between the germline ends. CDR1 and CDR2 (germline): SGHDT, YYEEEE.

This sequence joins TRBV6-4 and TRBJ2-7; D uncertain. The CDR3 is 12 amino acids. Germline V CDR1 and CDR2: MRHNA, SNTAGT. Trimming removed 5 bases from V and 3 bases from J, with 8 bases in between. The CDR3 sequence is CASSPDGYEQYF. The CDR3 coding sequence is TGTGCCAGCAGTCCCGATGGCTACGAGCAGTACTTC.

The chain combines TRBV11-2 with TRBJ2-6; perhaps TRBD1 as D (6 bases). Germline values: CDR1 SGHAT, CDR2 FQNNGV. The V end lost 5 bases, the J end lost 4 bases, and 21 bases lay between the germline ends. This CDR3 is 18 amino acids long. The CDR3 region is CASSTIRGERSGANVLTF. DNA for the CDR3: TGTGCCAGCAGCACAATCAGGGGAGAGAGATCCGGGGCCAACGTCCTGACTTTC.

This clone was counted a few times. This chain joins TRBV29-1 and TRBJ2-1, with 8 bases that match TRBD2. The germline gives CDR1 SQVTM, CDR2 ANQGSEA. Trimming cost V 1 base and J 0 bases; bases outside gene matches: 5. The CDR3 sequence is 16 residues long. The CDR3 DNA follows: TGCAGCGTTGAAGGCGGGGGGATTTACTCCTACAATGAGCAGTTCTTC. Translated: CSVEGGGIYSYNEQFF.

The chain combines TRBV7-6 with TRBJ2-1; either TRBD1 or TRBD2 may supply D (5 bases each). There are 15 residues in the CDR3. V lost 2 bases and J lost 8, with 16 bases in between. In germline, CDR1 is SGHVS, CDR2 FNYEAQ. CDR3 DNA sequence: TGTGCCAGCAGCTTAAACGGGGCCCACTTCGATGAGCAGTTCTTC. Translation gives CASSLNGAHFDEQFF.

This clone appeared a few times. The chain couples TRBV2 to TRBJ1-6; tentative D call: TRBD1 (5 bases). This CDR3 has 13 amino acids. Trimming removed 7 bases from V and 7 bases from J, with 11 bases in between. CDR1 is SNHLY, CDR2 FYNNEI, per germline. In nucleotides, the CDR3 is TGTGCCAGCAACCAGGGATACAATTCACCCCTCCACTTT. It codes for CASNQGYNSPLHF.